Listed here are 29 T cell receptor beta chains from one sample, sequenced in a study of blood T cell repertoires in COVID-19. The protocol was immunoSEQ multiplex PCR, while the TCRdb copy is restricted to in-frame clones and leaves out a portion. The sample carries about 160,000 clones, roughly 89% recorded once. Sequencing was done on a sample of peripheral blood. The receptors here all came from a woman aged 55-69 years who had recovered from COVID-19.

The chain is built from TRBV12-3 or TRBV12-4 and TRBJ2-7; no firm D call. V lost 4 bases, J lost 2 bases, and 3 bases lay in between. The CDR3 contains 11 residues. This CDR3 reads CASSSTYEQYF. DNA for the CDR3: TGTGCCAGCAGTTCCACCTACGAGCAGTACTTC.

The rearrangement uses TRBV24-1 and TRBJ1-2; D is ambiguous. V lost 2 bases and J lost 3, with 6 bases in between. This CDR3 is built from 13 residues. The germline V gene has CDR1 KGHDR and CDR2 SFDVKD. The CDR3 sequence: CATSDSLHYGYTF. For the CDR3, the DNA is TGTGCCACCAGTGATTCTCTTCACTATGGCTACACCTTC.

This clone was counted once. The chain uses TRBV5-4 and TRBJ2-3; possible D gene TRBD1, 6 bases. Trimming removed 2 bases at V and 6 bases at J, with 10 bases between. This CDR3 has 13 amino acids. Germline V CDR1 and CDR2: SGHNT, YYREEE (reference sequence). Here the CDR3 DNA reads TGTGCCAGCAGCTTCACAGGGCCCGATACGCAGTATTTT. This encodes CASSFTGPDTQYF.

The V gene is TRBV4-3, the J gene TRBJ1-1, with D hard to call. Germline CDR1 and CDR2: LGHNA and YSLEER. V was cut by 0 bases and J by 7 bases, with 21 bases left in between. CDR3 length equals 17 residues. In DNA, the CDR3 is TGCGCCAGCAGCCAAGATTCATGGGCCAGGAACGGAGGTGAAGCTTTCTTT. Its translation is CASSQDSWARNGGEAFF.

In the case of this clone: Sequence at one end of the junction differs from germline and may be a read error. V and J are TRBV5-1 and TRBJ2-7, with 7 positions matching TRBD1. The CDR3 has 16 amino acids. Looked up from germline, CDR1 is SGHRS and CDR2 is YFSETQ. In DNA, the CDR3 is TGCGCCAGCAGCTATATGACAGGGTCGGACTCCTCCGAGCAGTACTTC. Amino acids: CASSYMTGSDSSEQYF.

The chain carries TRBV19 and TRBJ1-5; maybe TRBD1 (5 bases). CDR3 length equals 15 residues. The V gene lost 1 base and the J gene lost 2 bases, with 9 bases spanning the gap. CDR1 and CDR2 (germline): LNHDA, SQIVND (reference sequence). The CDR3 DNA reads TGTGCCAGTAGTATAGGCGACAGCCGCAATCAGCCCCAGCATTTT. This translates into CASSIGDSRNQPQHF.

The rearrangement links TRBV30 to TRBJ2-5; 14 bases fit TRBD2. The germline V gene has CDR1 GTSNPN and CDR2 SVGIG (reference sequence). The CDR3 is made up of 16 amino acids. J lost 5 bases, V lost 2 bases, and 7 bases had no gene match. CDR3 sequence: CAWSRGTSGGQETQYF. Written as DNA, the CDR3 is TGTGCCTGGAGTCGTGGGACTAGCGGGGGTCAGGAGACCCAGTACTTC.

The genes are TRBV6-5 and TRBJ2-7; perhaps TRBD1 as D (5 bases). Germline values: CDR1 MNHEY, CDR2 SVGAGI. The CDR3 spans 14 residues. The V gene lost 6 bases and the J gene lost 0 bases, with 12 bases spanning the gap. In DNA form, the CDR3 reads TGTGCCAGCAGGCTCCAGGGATACTCCTACGAGCAGTACTTC. It is translated as CASRLQGYSYEQYF.

This clone was seen a single time. V is TRBV4-3 and J is TRBJ2-1; 10 bases are shared with TRBD1. The ends lost 1 base at V and 4 bases at J; junction bases unmatched: 4. The CDR3 consists of 16 residues. CDR1 and CDR2 (germline): LGHNA, YSLEER. As DNA, the CDR3 is TGCGCCAGCAGCCAAGGGACAGGGGGGGCTTACAATGAGCAGTTCTTC. Translating it yields CASSQGTGGAYNEQFF.

The table lists this clone with a count of one. Here the CDR3 DNA reads TGTGCCAGCTGGGAGGGACAGGGAGCCTATGGCTACACCTTC. Translating gives CASWEGQGAYGYTF. This chain joins TRBV27 and TRBJ1-2, with 9 nucleotides matching TRBD1. Germline V gene sequence: CDR1 MNHEY, CDR2 SMNVEV (reference sequence). With V trimmed by 8 bases and J by 4 bases, 8 bases remained unmatched. This CDR3 is built from 14 residues.

This clone was seen once. V gene TRBV7-9 combines with J gene TRBJ1-4, with no clear D. V was pared by 3 bases and J by 5 bases, with 10 bases between. The CDR3 covers 14 residues. Germline V gene lookup returns CDR1 SEHNR and CDR2 FQNEAQ (reference sequence). The CDR3 sequence is CASSFGSPNEKLFF. CDR3 bases: TGTGCCAGCAGCTTCGGGTCCCCGAATGAAAAACTGTTTTTT.

This clone was seen once. CDR3 in amino acids: CASSTGGFGNTIYF. The CDR3, as DNA: TGTGCCAGCAGTACAGGGGGCTTCGGAAACACCATATATTTT. The V and J genes are TRBV28 and TRBJ1-3; 9 bases agree with TRBD1. Germline lookup yields CDR1 MDHEN and CDR2 SYDVKM. Trimming took 5 bases from V and 4 from J; bases not matched to a gene: 3. The CDR3 has 14 amino acids.

The CDR3 nucleotides are TGTGCCAGCAGTTCACCGGGGGGGCCTCTCTATGAGCAGTTCTTC. It yields the protein CASSSPGGPLYEQFF. The gene calls are TRBV28 and TRBJ2-1, with TRBD2 matching 8 bases. With 4 bases clipped from V and 8 bases from J, the junction kept 10 bases outside the gene matches. The CDR3 consists of 15 residues. Germline assignment: CDR1 MDHEN and CDR2 SYDVKM.

V usage is TRBV5-1 and J usage is TRBJ2-5; D is possibly TRBD1 (6 bases). The CDR3 has 13 residues. The germline CDR1 and CDR2 sequences are SGHRS and YFSETQ. The V and J ends lost 3 bases and 5 bases respectively, with 11 bases between them. The CDR3 protein is CASSSTGLETQYF. In DNA, the CDR3 is TGCGCCAGCAGCTCCACAGGGTTGGAGACCCAGTACTTC.

The genes are TRBV29-1 and TRBJ2-1; the D gene is possibly TRBD2 (6 bases). CDR3 length: 14 residues. The ends were cut back, 6 bases at V and 2 bases at J, with 14 bases in the middle. The germline CDR1 and CDR2 sequences are SQVTM and ANQGSEA. The CDR3 bases are TGCAGCGTGCGTAACCGGGGGACCTACAATGAGCAGTTCTTC. This sequence encodes CSVRNRGTYNEQFF.

The sample holds one count of this clone. This CDR3 reads CASSRHGTGGRRFEQYF. Here the CDR3 DNA reads TGTGCCAGCAGCAGGCACGGGACAGGGGGACGACGTTTCGAGCAGTACTTC. The chain employs TRBV6-2 or TRBV6-3 and TRBJ2-7; 11 bases map to TRBD1. The J segment lost 6 bases and the V segment lost 6 bases, leaving 16 bases of the junction unmatched. This CDR3 has 17 amino acids. Germline assignment: CDR1 MNHEY and CDR2 SVGEGT.

The chain is built from TRBV30 and TRBJ1-1; the D gene is possibly TRBD1 (6 bases). V was clipped by 0 bases and J by 1 base, with 6 bases between them. Germline lookup yields CDR1 GTSNPN and CDR2 SVGIG (reference sequence). This CDR3 contains 13 residues. The CDR3 coding sequence is TGTGCCTGGAGTGTACAGGGGAACACTGAAGCTTTCTTT. This sequence encodes CAWSVQGNTEAFF. Full variable domain (outside the CDR3, taken from reference TRBV30 and TRBJ1-1): SQTIHQWPATLVQPVGSPLSLECTVEGTSNPNLYWYRQAAGRGLQLLFYSVGIGQISSEVPQNLSASRPQDRQFILSSKKLLLSDSGFYLCAWSVQGNTEAFFGQGTRLTVV.

This clone has only a few counts. The V gene is TRBV2, the J gene TRBJ2-5; 7 bases are shared with TRBD1. With V trimmed by 7 bases and J by 4 bases, 9 bases remained unmatched. The CDR3 covers 14 residues. Germline V CDR1 and CDR2: SNHLY, FYNNEI. The CDR3 region is CASTRNSGGETQYF. CDR3 sequence (DNA): TGTGCCAGCACCCGGAACTCAGGGGGAGAGACCCAGTACTTC.

This clone was seen once. The rearrangement uses TRBV4-1 and TRBJ2-1; the match to TRBD2 covers 9 bases. Germline V gene lookup returns CDR1 MGHRA and CDR2 YSYEKL. The ends lost 1 base at V and 4 bases at J; junction bases unmatched: 5. The CDR3 contains 16 residues. Here the CDR3 DNA reads TGCGCCAGCAGCCAAGGGCTAGCGGGGTTATACAATGAGCAGTTCTTC. Encoded protein: CASSQGLAGLYNEQFF.

The rearrangement uses TRBV6-2 or TRBV6-3 and TRBJ2-7; TRBD1 matches at 8 bases. Germline V gene data show CDR1 as MNHEY and CDR2 as SVGEGT. CDR3 length: 14 amino acids. With 5 bases clipped from V and 3 bases from J, the junction kept 6 bases outside the gene matches. CDR3 nucleotide sequence: TGTGCCAGCAGTCCAGCGGACAGGGACTACGAGCAGTACTTC. Translation gives CASSPADRDYEQYF.

The chain links TRBV9 to TRBJ1-2; possibly TRBD1 for D (6 bases). Between the trimmed V and J ends, which lost 3 bases and 13 bases, there was a span of 19 bases. From germline, CDR1 is SGDLS and CDR2 YYNGEE. The CDR3 is 13 residues long. The CDR3 nucleotides read TGTGCCAGCAGCGAGACAGGTAACAACCCTGCCACCTTC. Amino acids: CASSETGNNPATF.

The chain recombines TRBV5-1 with TRBJ2-3, with 15 positions matching TRBD2. Per the germline V gene, CDR1 is SGHRS and CDR2 is YFSETQ. The CDR3 spans 22 residues. The V segment lost 4 bases and the J segment 0 bases; nucleotides outside the gene matches: 18. CDR3: CASSVKGPMGTSGGKSTDTQYF. As DNA, the CDR3 is TGCGCCAGCAGCGTAAAGGGCCCGATGGGGACTAGCGGGGGGAAGAGCACAGATACGCAGTATTTT. The complete variable domain, with remaining parts taken from reference TRBV5-1 and TRBJ2-3, reads KAGVTQTPRYLIKTRGQQVTLSCSPISGHRSVSWYQQTPGQGLQFLFEYFSETQRNKGNFPGRFSGRQFSNSRSEMNVSTLELGDSALYLCASSVKGPMGTSGGKSTDTQYFGPGTRLTVL.

The chain combines TRBV2 with TRBJ2-5, with 7 bases fitting TRBD1. The CDR3 sequence is 14 residues long. The germline gives CDR1 SNHLY, CDR2 FYNNEI. The J segment lost 4 bases and the V segment lost 10 bases, leaving 12 bases of the junction unmatched. The CDR3 protein is CATRDRSARETQYF. In DNA form, the CDR3 reads TGTGCCACCCGGGACAGATCTGCGAGAGAGACCCAGTACTTC. Full variable domain (missing parts from reference TRBV2 and TRBJ2-5): EPEVTQTPSHQVTQMGQEVILRCVPISNHLYFYWYRQILGQKVEFLVSFYNNEISEKSEIFDDQFSVERPDGSNFTLKIRSTKLEDSAMYFCATRDRSARETQYFGPGTRLLVL.

V is TRBV5-4 and J is TRBJ2-1; D is perhaps TRBD2 (6 bases). Trimming removed 2 bases from V and 5 bases from J, with 17 bases in between. The CDR3 consists of 16 residues. Germline V gene lookup returns CDR1 SGHNT and CDR2 YYREEE (reference sequence). This chain's CDR3 is CASSLPTRPMNNEQFF. Written as DNA, the CDR3 is TGTGCCAGCAGCTTACCGACTAGACCGATGAACAATGAGCAGTTCTTC.

The rearrangement uses TRBV29-1 and TRBJ1-6, with 7 bases fitting TRBD1. Germline assignment: CDR1 SQVTM and CDR2 ANQGSEA. This CDR3 region has 12 residues. V lost 8 bases and J lost 8; bases outside the gene matches: 6. CDR3 sequence reads: CSHGTADSPLHF. The CDR3 DNA sequence: TGCAGCCACGGGACAGCGGATTCACCCCTCCACTTT.

The rearrangement links TRBV27 to TRBJ2-1; TRBD2 agrees at 12 bases. V shed 0 bases, J shed 1 base, and the junction held 1 base outside the gene matches. CDR1 MNHEY and CDR2 SMNVEV come from the germline V gene (reference sequence). The CDR3 sequence is 17 residues long. CDR3: CASSLSLAGGSYNEQFF. For the CDR3, the DNA is TGTGCCAGCAGTTTATCGCTAGCGGGGGGGTCCTACAATGAGCAGTTCTTC.

This chain uses TRBV14 with TRBJ2-1, with 7 bases lining up with TRBD1. Trimming cost V 4 bases and J 4 bases; bases outside gene matches: 7. The CDR3 spans 15 residues. The V gene's germline CDR1 is SGHDN and CDR2 FVKESK. CDR3 in amino acids: CASSLEGAPYNEQFF. In nucleotides, the CDR3 is TGTGCCAGCAGCCTAGAGGGGGCTCCGTACAATGAGCAGTTCTTC.

The chain recombines TRBV3-1 (or the pseudogene TRBV3-2) with TRBJ1-6; 7 nucleotides agree with TRBD1. V lost 2 bases and J lost 9; bases outside the gene matches: 7. The CDR3 consists of 15 residues. Germline-derived CDR1 and CDR2 are LGHDT and YNNKEL (reference sequence). CDR3: CASSQRRQGGSPLHF. The CDR3 bases are TGTGCCAGCAGCCAACGTCGACAGGGAGGTTCACCCCTCCACTTT.

The V and J genes are TRBV3-1 (or the pseudogene TRBV3-2) and TRBJ1-2; 7 positions agree with TRBD1. The germline V gene encodes CDR1 LGHDT and CDR2 YNNKEL (reference sequence). The V gene end was trimmed by 5 bases and the J gene end by 4 bases; junction bases not matched to a gene: 10. The CDR3 covers 15 residues. CDR3 DNA sequence: TGTGCCAGCAGCAACCACGACAGGGCTGTCTATGGCTACACCTTC. Its translation is CASSNHDRAVYGYTF.